The 28 T cell receptor beta chains given below trace back to one sample, sequenced in a study of CD8 T cells in ankylosing spondylitis. TCRdb ran MiXCR on the 5' RACE reads and lists one entry per CDR3 protein. The sample yields a few hundred thousand distinct CDR3 sequences, 20% seen once. The sequenced sample was blood, either unsorted or a sorted T cell fraction (not recorded which). Source of these receptors: a female donor with ankylosing spondylitis or in good health (not recorded which).

This clonotype was detected many times. The chain links TRBV5-1 to TRBJ2-7, with D uncertain. The CDR3 contains 13 residues. Germline loops: CDR1 SGHRS, CDR2 YFSETQ. Between the trimmed V and J ends, which lost 1 base and 3 bases, there was a span of 8 bases. The CDR3 nucleotides read TGCGCCAGCAGCTTGTCGCCATTCTACGAGCAGTACTTC. This translates into CASSLSPFYEQYF.

This clonotype was seen a handful of times. The chain employs TRBV7-2 and TRBJ2-3; no clear D. This CDR3 is 14 amino acids long. Trimming removed 8 bases at V and 6 bases at J, with 18 bases between. Germline V lookup: CDR1 SGHTA, CDR2 FQGNSA. The CDR3 is CASGLPPSLDTQYF. CDR3 DNA sequence: TGTGCCAGCGGCCTACCCCCATCTCTGGATACGCAGTATTTT.

This clonotype was seen a handful of times. V usage is TRBV7-2 and J usage is TRBJ2-7; 7 positions match TRBD1. J was trimmed by 2 bases and V by 6 bases; bases with no gene match: 7. Germline V gene lookup returns CDR1 SGHTA and CDR2 FQGNSA. The CDR3 totals 14 residues. CDR3 residues: CASSPSGQPYEQYF. For the CDR3, the DNA is TGTGCCAGCAGTCCCTCGGGACAGCCCTACGAGCAGTACTTC.

As regards this clonotype: It may be a read error: a sequence one base away is much more abundant. The J gene is TRBJ2-5, the V gene TRBV20-1, with 13 bases matching TRBD2. CDR1 DFQATT and CDR2 SNEGSKA come from the germline V gene (reference sequence). This CDR3 has 16 residues. The CDR3 DNA follows: TGCAGTGCTAGCCCGATTGGACTAGCGGGGGTAGAGGCCCAGTACTTC. Its protein product is CSASPIGLAGVEAQYF.

This clonotype showed up just a few times. The chain employs TRBV20-1 and TRBJ2-3, with 7 bases aligning to TRBD2. The CDR3 length is 14 residues. V was pared by 0 bases and J by 6 bases, with 6 bases of the junction left unmatched. Germline lookup yields CDR1 DFQATT and CDR2 SNEGSKA (reference sequence). CDR3 sequence: CSARDRGSADTQYF. The CDR3 DNA reads as TGCAGTGCTAGAGATCGCGGGAGTGCGGATACGCAGTATTTT.

The chain couples TRBV20-1 to TRBJ2-3, with 9 bases aligning to TRBD2. Looked up from germline, CDR1 is DFQATT and CDR2 is SNEGSKA (reference sequence). This CDR3 has 13 residues. V was clipped by 5 bases and J by 4 bases; unmatched bases: 4. CDR3 in amino acids: CSAPSGTADTQYF. CDR3 in DNA: TGCAGTGCTCCTAGCGGGACCGCAGATACGCAGTATTTT.

This clonotype was counted ten times or more. This sequence joins TRBV29-1 and TRBJ2-7, with D unclear. V lost 0 bases and J 0 bases, leaving 12 bases between the germline ends. The V gene's germline CDR1 is SQVTM and CDR2 ANQGSEA. The CDR3 sequence is 15 residues long. The CDR3: CSVEDRTVSSYEQYF. Written as DNA, the CDR3 is TGCAGCGTTGAAGATCGGACGGTGAGCTCCTACGAGCAGTACTTC.

This clonotype was seen many times. This rearrangement joins TRBV7-9 to TRBJ2-5; D perhaps matches TRBD1 (5 bases). Trimming stripped 4 bases from V and 4 bases from J, with 16 bases between. The germline gives CDR1 SEHNR, CDR2 FQNEAQ (reference sequence). The CDR3 extends over 15 amino acids. CDR3 sequence reads: CASSSTPGQGETQYF. CDR3 sequence (DNA): TGTGCCAGCAGCTCCACCCCCGGGCAGGGAGAGACCCAGTACTTC.

The rearrangement uses TRBV13 and TRBJ2-7, with 7 bases matching TRBD1. The CDR3 extends over 14 amino acids. The V segment lost 4 bases and the J segment 2 bases; nucleotides outside the gene matches: 5. CDR1 and CDR2 from the germline V gene are PRHDT and FYEKMQ (reference sequence). In DNA form, the CDR3 reads TGTGCCAGCAGCTCGACGACAGGGACCTACGAGCAGTACTTC. Translating it yields CASSSTTGTYEQYF.

This clonotype was observed many times. V and J are TRBV7-6 and TRBJ2-1; possibly TRBD2 for D (6 bases). Per germline, CDR1 SGHVS and CDR2 FNYEAQ. The CDR3 has 16 amino acids. Trimming removed 3 bases from V and 2 bases from J, with 14 bases in between. CDR3 loop: CASSFDDGSTYNEQFF. In DNA form, the CDR3 reads TGTGCCAGCAGCTTTGACGACGGGAGTACCTACAATGAGCAGTTCTTC.

This clonotype appeared a few times. The chain uses TRBV6-6 and TRBJ2-2; perhaps TRBD2 as D (5 bases). The ends were cut back, 6 bases at V and 7 bases at J, with 12 bases in the middle. Germline V lookup: CDR1 MNHNY, CDR2 SVGAGI (reference sequence). This CDR3 has 13 residues. CDR3 in amino acids: CASRGEGSGELFF. The CDR3 DNA is TGTGCCAGCAGGGGAGAGGGAAGCGGGGAGCTGTTTTTT.

This clonotype was found a few times. The rearrangement uses TRBV11-2 and TRBJ2-2, with D perhaps TRBD1 (5 bases). Trimming cost V 3 bases and J 5 bases, with 13 bases left between them. Germline CDR1 and CDR2: SGHAT and FQNNGV. The CDR3 is made up of 15 amino acids. The CDR3 is CASSFSGPGTGELFF. DNA for the CDR3: TGTGCCAGCAGCTTTTCAGGGCCCGGGACCGGGGAGCTGTTTTTT.

V is TRBV11-2 and J is TRBJ1-3, with D uncertain. V was pared by 0 bases and J by 0 bases, with 12 bases between. Germline-derived CDR1 and CDR2 are SGHAT and FQNNGV. This CDR3 spans 17 amino acids. DNA for the CDR3: TGTGCCAGCAGCTTAGACCGGCGGCGTTCCTCTGGAAACACCATATATTTT. Protein product: CASSLDRRRSSGNTIYF.

This clonotype has just one count. The genes are TRBV12-3 or TRBV12-4 and TRBJ1-5, with 8 bases lining up with TRBD1. This CDR3 region has 16 residues. V lost 1 base and J lost 10; bases outside the gene matches: 12. This CDR3 reads CASSLGRGPIPHPQHF. The CDR3 DNA reads TGTGCCAGCAGTTTAGGCAGGGGGCCTATCCCTCATCCCCAGCATTTT.

This clonotype occurred a few times. The chain carries TRBV20-1 and TRBJ2-1; D might be TRBD1 or TRBD2, each matching 5 bases. CDR1 and CDR2 (germline): DFQATT, SNEGSKA (reference sequence). V lost 5 bases to trimming and J lost 4 bases, with 21 bases between them. The CDR3 spans 16 residues. The CDR3 bases are TGCAGTGCTGACCCCGCCTGGGGGAGTGGGTACAATGAGCAGTTCTTC. Amino acids: CSADPAWGSGYNEQFF.

This clonotype was observed a handful of times. This rearrangement joins TRBV11-2 to TRBJ1-3; D possibly corresponds to TRBD1 (5 bases). Trimming cost V 4 bases and J 4 bases, with 11 bases left between them. This CDR3 spans 14 amino acids. The V gene's germline CDR1 is SGHAT and CDR2 FQNNGV. The CDR3, as DNA: TGTGCCAGCAGCTCCGGGACGCGCGGAAACACCATATATTTT. Its translation: CASSSGTRGNTIYF.

This chain joins TRBV5-6 and TRBJ2-2, with D unresolved. The CDR3 runs 13 residues. V was shortened by 0 bases and J by 6 bases, with 6 bases between the two germline ends. In germline, CDR1 is SGHDT, CDR2 YYEEEE. CDR3 region: CASSLAPAGELFF. CDR3 in DNA: TGTGCCAGCAGCTTGGCACCGGCCGGGGAGCTGTTTTTT.

A few counts support this clonotype. The rearrangement joins TRBV7-2 to TRBJ2-7, with D tentatively TRBD1 or TRBD2 (5 bases each). The germline V gene has CDR1 SGHTA and CDR2 FQGNSA. The CDR3 contains 15 residues. V was shortened by 5 bases and J by 4 bases, with 18 bases between the two germline ends. CDR3 sequence (DNA): TGTGCCAGCAGCGGCCTATTGGGGGATGGGTACGAGCAGTACTTC. Translation gives CASSGLLGDGYEQYF.

In this sample, this clonotype turned up a few times. The V call is TRBV29-1, the J call TRBJ2-2; 10 bases are a match to TRBD2. The CDR3 is 16 residues long. CDR1 is SQVTM and CDR2 is ANQGSEA in the germline V gene. With V trimmed by 4 bases and J by 7 bases, 12 bases remained unmatched. CDR3 DNA sequence: TGCAGCGTTGCCCGCGATAGCGGGAGGTCTCACGGGGAGCTGTTTTTT. Translating it yields CSVARDSGRSHGELFF.

This clonotype has a handful of counts. The rearrangement links TRBV20-1 to TRBJ2-4, with 7 bases lining up with TRBD1. CDR1 and CDR2 from the germline V gene are DFQATT and SNEGSKA (reference sequence). This CDR3 spans 18 amino acids. The V gene end was trimmed by 6 bases and the J gene end by 7 bases; junction bases not matched to a gene: 24. The CDR3 nucleotides read TGCAGTGCCAACATCAAATCCTACCGGGACAGCCTGAGGAACATTCAGTACTTC. It codes for CSANIKSYRDSLRNIQYF.

The chain joins TRBV20-1 to TRBJ2-3, with D possibly TRBD2 on 5 matching bases. Germline assignment: CDR1 DFQATT and CDR2 SNEGSKA (reference sequence). The CDR3 contains 14 residues. V lost 5 bases, J lost 0 bases, and 12 bases lay in between. In nucleotides, the CDR3 is TGCAGTGCTCCAGCTAGCCGTAGCACAGATACGCAGTATTTT. Translating gives CSAPASRSTDTQYF.

This clonotype showed up just a few times. One end of the junction fails to match germline, which may point to a read error. The rearrangement uses TRBV9 and TRBJ1-2; D uncertain. CDR3 length: 13 residues. Germline CDR1 reads SGDLS; CDR2 reads YYNGEE. The CDR3 sequence is CASSVGLGGGIAF. CDR3 nucleotides: TGTGCCAGCAGCGTAGGGTTGGGCGGAGGGATTGCCTTC.

This clonotype has more than one count but fewer than ten. The chain joins TRBV20-1 to TRBJ2-3, with 8 bases lining up with TRBD2. This CDR3 comprises 14 residues. J was trimmed by 1 base and V by 1 base; bases with no gene match: 1. CDR1 DFQATT and CDR2 SNEGSKA come from the germline V gene (reference sequence). CDR3 sequence: CSARAGGGTDTQYF. The CDR3 DNA sequence: TGCAGTGCTAGAGCGGGAGGGGGCACAGATACGCAGTATTTT.

This clonotype has more than one count but fewer than ten. The rearrangement joins TRBV2 to TRBJ2-1, with 11 positions matching TRBD2. From germline, CDR1 is SNHLY and CDR2 FYNNEI. The length of the CDR3 is 17 residues. V trimming: 0 bases; J trimming: 8 bases; junction bases outside the gene matches: 9. The CDR3 DNA reads as TGTGCCAGCAGTGAAGCGCGGGGTACTAGCGGGAGCGATGAGCAGTTCTTC. It codes for CASSEARGTSGSDEQFF.

The chain couples TRBV6-2 or TRBV6-3 to TRBJ2-1; no firm D call. The CDR3 consists of 12 residues. V dropped 3 bases and J dropped 5 bases, with 5 bases sitting between them. CDR1 is MNHEY, CDR2 SVGEGT, per germline. CDR3 DNA: TGTGCCAGCAGTTATCTAAACAATGAGCAGTTCTTC. Its protein product is CASSYLNNEQFF.

The V gene is TRBV29-1, the J gene TRBJ1-1; 9 bases are shared with TRBD1. Trimming removed 4 bases from V and 0 bases from J; junction bases left unmatched: 0. This CDR3 has 13 amino acids. Germline CDR1 and CDR2: SQVTM and ANQGSEA. In DNA form, the CDR3 reads TGCAGCGTTGGGGACAGGGTGAACACTGAAGCTTTCTTT. Protein sequence: CSVGDRVNTEAFF.

This clonotype has a handful of counts. The chain links TRBV5-1 to TRBJ2-7; no reliable D call. This CDR3 has 13 residues. CDR1 SGHRS and CDR2 YFSETQ come from the germline V gene. V was trimmed by 0 bases and J by 3 bases, leaving 7 bases between them. The CDR3 sequence is CASSLAGIYEQYF. CDR3 nucleotide sequence: TGCGCCAGCAGCTTGGCGGGTATCTACGAGCAGTACTTC.

J is TRBJ1-1 and V is TRBV3-1; D not certain. CDR3 length equals 17 residues. The germline V gene encodes CDR1 LGHDT and CDR2 YNNKEL (reference sequence). Trimming took 1 base from V and 1 from J, leaving 16 bases between them. Here the CDR3 reads CASSQGFFRVGNTEAFF. In DNA form, the CDR3 reads TGTGCCAGCAGCCAAGGGTTTTTTCGGGTTGGGAACACTGAAGCTTTCTTT.